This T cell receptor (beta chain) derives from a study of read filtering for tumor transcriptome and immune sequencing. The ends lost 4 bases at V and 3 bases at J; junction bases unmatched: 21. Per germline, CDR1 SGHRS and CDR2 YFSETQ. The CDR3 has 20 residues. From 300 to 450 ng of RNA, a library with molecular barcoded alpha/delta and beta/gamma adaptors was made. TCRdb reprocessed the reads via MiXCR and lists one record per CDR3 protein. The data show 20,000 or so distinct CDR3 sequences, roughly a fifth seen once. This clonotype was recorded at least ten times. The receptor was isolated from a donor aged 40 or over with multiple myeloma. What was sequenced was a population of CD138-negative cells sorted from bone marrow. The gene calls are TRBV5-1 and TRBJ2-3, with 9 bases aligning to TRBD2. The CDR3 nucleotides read TGCGCCAGCAGCCTCAAGGGACTAGCCAGCTATACAACTAGTACAGATACGCAGTATTTT. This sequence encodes CASSLKGLASYTTSTDTQYF.